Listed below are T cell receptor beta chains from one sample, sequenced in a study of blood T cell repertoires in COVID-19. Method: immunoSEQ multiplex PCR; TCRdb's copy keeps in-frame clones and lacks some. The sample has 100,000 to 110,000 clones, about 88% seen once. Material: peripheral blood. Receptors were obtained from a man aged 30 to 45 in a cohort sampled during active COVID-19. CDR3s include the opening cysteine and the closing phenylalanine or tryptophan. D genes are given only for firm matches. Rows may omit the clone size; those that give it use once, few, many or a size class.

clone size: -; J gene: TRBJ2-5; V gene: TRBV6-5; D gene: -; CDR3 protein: CASSSGGTLGKETQYF; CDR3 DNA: TGTGCCAGCAGTTCAGGGGGGACGTTGGGAAAAGAGACCCAGTACTTC
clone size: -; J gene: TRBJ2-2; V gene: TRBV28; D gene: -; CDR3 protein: CASSWDSPPGELFF; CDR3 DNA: TGTGCCAGCAGTTGGGACTCCCCCCCGGGGGAGCTGTTTTTT
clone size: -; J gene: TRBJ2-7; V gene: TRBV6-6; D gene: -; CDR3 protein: CASSGGQDYEQYF; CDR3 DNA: TGTGCCAGCAGCGGGGGGCAGGACTACGAGCAGTACTTC
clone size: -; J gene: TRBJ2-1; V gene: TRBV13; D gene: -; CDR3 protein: CASSLSASPSSYNEQFF; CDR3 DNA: TGTGCCAGCAGCTTATCCGCGTCCCCGAGCTCCTACAATGAGCAGTTCTTC
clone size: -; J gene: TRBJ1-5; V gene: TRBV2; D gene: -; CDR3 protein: CASSEELTGSQPQHF; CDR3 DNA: TGTGCCAGCAGTGAAGAACTGACAGGTAGTCAGCCCCAGCATTTT
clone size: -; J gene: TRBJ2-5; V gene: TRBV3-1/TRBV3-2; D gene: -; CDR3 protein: CASSQQGSQETQYF; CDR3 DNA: TGTGCCAGCAGCCAACAGGGTAGTCAAGAGACCCAGTACTTC
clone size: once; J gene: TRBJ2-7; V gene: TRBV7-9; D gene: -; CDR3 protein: CASEGGTYEQYF; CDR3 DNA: TGTGCCAGCGAGGGGGGGACCTACGAGCAGTACTTC
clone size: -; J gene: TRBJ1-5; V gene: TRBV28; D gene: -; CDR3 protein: CASSTRARGNQPQHF; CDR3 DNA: TGTGCCAGCAGTACCCGGGCCAGGGGCAATCAGCCCCAGCATTTT
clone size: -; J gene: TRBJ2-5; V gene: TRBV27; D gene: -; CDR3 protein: CASSGGTGDPRRETQYF; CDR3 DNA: TGTGCCAGCAGTGGGGGGACCGGGGACCCGAGGCGGGAGACCCAGTACTTC
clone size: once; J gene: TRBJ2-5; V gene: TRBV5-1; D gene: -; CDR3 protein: CASSLGGRGFGTQYF; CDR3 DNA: TGCGCCAGCAGCTTGGGTGGTAGGGGCTTTGGGACCCAGTACTTC
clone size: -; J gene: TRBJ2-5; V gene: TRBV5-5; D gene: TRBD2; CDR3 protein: CASSLAGGKETQYF; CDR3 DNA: TGTGCCAGCAGCTTGGCGGGGGGTAAAGAGACCCAGTACTTC
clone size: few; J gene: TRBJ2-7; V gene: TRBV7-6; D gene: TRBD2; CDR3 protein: CASSITGTSGYEQYF; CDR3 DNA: TGTGCCAGCAGTATTACCGGGACTAGCGGCTACGAGCAGTACTTC
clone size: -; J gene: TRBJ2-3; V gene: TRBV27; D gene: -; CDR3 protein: CASSLWYRPSFTDTQYF; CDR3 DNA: TGTGCCAGCAGTTTATGGTACAGGCCATCCTTCACAGATACGCAGTATTTT
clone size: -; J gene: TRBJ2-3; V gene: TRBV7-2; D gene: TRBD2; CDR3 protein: CASSLAIRRGSQYF; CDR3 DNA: TGTGCCAGCAGCTTAGCTATAAGGCGGGGGTCGCAGTATTTT
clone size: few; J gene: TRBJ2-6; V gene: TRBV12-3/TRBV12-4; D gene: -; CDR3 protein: CASTLSGANVLTF; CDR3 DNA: TGTGCCAGCACCCTATCTGGGGCCAACGTCCTGACTTTC
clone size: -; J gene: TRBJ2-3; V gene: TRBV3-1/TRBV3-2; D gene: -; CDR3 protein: CASSQDWVRGTDTQYF; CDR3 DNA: TGTGCCAGCAGCCAAGATTGGGTTCGGGGCACAGATACGCAGTATTTT
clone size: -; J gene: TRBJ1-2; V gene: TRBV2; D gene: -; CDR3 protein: CASSGERVGYTF; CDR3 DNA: TGTGCCAGCAGTGGAGAGAGGGTAGGCTACACCTTC
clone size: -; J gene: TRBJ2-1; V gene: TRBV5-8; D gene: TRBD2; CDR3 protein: CASSRGVGGYNEQFF; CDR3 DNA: TGTGCCAGCAGCCGGGGGGTTGGGGGCTACAATGAGCAGTTCTTC
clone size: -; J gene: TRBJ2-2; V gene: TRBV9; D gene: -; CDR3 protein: CASSVRGNTGELFF; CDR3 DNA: TGTGCCAGCAGCGTAAGGGGGAACACCGGGGAGCTGTTTTTT
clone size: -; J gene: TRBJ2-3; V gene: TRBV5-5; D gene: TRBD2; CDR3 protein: CASSFSGGASEQYF; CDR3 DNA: TGTGCCAGCAGCTTTAGCGGGGGGGCCTCTGAGCAGTATTTT
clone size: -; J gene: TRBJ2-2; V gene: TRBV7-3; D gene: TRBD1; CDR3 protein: CASSPSTGFFTGELFF; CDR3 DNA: TGTGCCAGCAGCCCCTCGACAGGGTTCTTCACCGGGGAGCTGTTTTTT
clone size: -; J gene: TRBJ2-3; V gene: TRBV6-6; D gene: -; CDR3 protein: CASRLGSTSDTQYF; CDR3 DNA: TGTGCCAGCAGATTGGGGAGCACGTCAGATACGCAGTATTTT
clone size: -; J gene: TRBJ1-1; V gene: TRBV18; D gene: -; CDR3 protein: CASSPRQNTEAFF; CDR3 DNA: TGTGCCAGCTCACCTCGACAGAACACTGAAGCTTTCTTT
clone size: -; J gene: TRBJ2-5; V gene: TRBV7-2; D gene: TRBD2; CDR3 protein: CASRSPGGETQYF; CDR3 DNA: TGTGCCAGCAGATCCCCCGGGGGGGAGACCCAGTACTTC
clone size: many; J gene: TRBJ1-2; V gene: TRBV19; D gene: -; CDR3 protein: CASSVQGVDGYTF; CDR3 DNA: TGTGCCAGTAGTGTACAGGGAGTAGATGGCTACACCTTC
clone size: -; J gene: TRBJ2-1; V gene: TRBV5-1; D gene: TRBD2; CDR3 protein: CASSRTSGGMSYNEQFF; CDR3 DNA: TGCGCCAGCAGCCGGACTAGCGGGGGTATGTCCTACAATGAGCAGTTCTTC
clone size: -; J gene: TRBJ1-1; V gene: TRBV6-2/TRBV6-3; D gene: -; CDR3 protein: CASSYDAWSLTEAFF; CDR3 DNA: TGTGCCAGCAGTTACGATGCTTGGAGTTTGACTGAAGCTTTCTTT
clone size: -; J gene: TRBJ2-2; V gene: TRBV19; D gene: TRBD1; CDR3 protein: CASLRKQGITGELFF; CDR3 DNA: TGTGCCAGTCTCCGAAAACAGGGGATCACCGGGGAGCTGTTTTTT
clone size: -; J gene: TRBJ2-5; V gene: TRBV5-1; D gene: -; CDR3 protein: CASSQGTSPKETQYF; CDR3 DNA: TGCGCCAGCAGCCAAGGGACTTCACCAAAAGAGACCCAGTACTTC
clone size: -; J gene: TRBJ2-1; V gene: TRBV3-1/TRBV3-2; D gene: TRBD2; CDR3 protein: CASSPTRASGGRSYNEQFF; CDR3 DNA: TGTGCCAGCAGCCCGACCCGGGCTAGCGGGGGTCGCTCCTACAATGAGCAGTTCTTC
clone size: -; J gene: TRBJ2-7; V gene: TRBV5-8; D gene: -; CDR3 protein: CASSFGNGQGTHEQYF; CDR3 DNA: -
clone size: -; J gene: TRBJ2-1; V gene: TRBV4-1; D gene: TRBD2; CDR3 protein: CASSPIGAGGKKYNEQFF; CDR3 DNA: TGCGCCAGCAGCCCAATCGGGGCCGGGGGGAAAAAATACAATGAGCAGTTCTTC
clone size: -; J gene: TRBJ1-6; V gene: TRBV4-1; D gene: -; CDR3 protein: CASSQVVQSGRGSTPLHF; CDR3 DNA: TGCGCCAGCAGCCAAGTTGTGCAGTCGGGCAGGGGAAGCACACCCCTCCACTTT
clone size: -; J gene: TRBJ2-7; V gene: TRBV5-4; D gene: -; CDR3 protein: CASSLESGSSYEQYF; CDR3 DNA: TGTGCCAGCAGCTTGGAAAGCGGCAGCTCCTACGAGCAGTACTTC
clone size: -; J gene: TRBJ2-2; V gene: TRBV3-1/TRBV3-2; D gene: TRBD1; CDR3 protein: CASRRTGRTGELFF; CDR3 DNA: TGTGCCAGCCGCAGGACAGGGAGGACCGGGGAGCTGTTTTTT
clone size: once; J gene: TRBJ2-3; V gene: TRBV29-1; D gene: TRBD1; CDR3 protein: CSVDPGQGPDTQYF; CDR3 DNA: TGCAGCGTTGACCCGGGACAGGGTCCAGATACGCAGTATTTT
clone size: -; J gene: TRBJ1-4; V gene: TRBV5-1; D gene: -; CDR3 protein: CASSRGGRTTNEKLFF; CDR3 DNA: TGCGCCAGCAGCCGTGGGGGCAGAACAACTAATGAAAAACTGTTTTTT
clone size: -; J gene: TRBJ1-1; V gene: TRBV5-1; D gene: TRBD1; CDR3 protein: CASSVDRVNTEAFF; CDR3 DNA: TGCGCCAGCAGTGTCGACAGGGTGAACACTGAAGCTTTCTTT
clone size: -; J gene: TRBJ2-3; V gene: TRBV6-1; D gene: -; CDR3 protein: CASSEGRSGSPSTDTQYF; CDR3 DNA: TGTGCCAGCAGTGAAGGTCGTAGCGGAAGCCCTAGCACAGATACGCAGTATTTT
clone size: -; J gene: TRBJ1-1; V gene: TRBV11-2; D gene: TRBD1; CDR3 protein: CASSRDRGRGEAFF; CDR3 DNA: TGTGCCAGCAGCCGTGACAGGGGGCGAGGGGAAGCTTTCTTT
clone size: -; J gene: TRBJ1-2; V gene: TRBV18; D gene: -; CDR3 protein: CASSVTSNYGYTF; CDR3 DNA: TGTGCCAGCTCAGTCACTTCTAACTATGGCTACACCTTC
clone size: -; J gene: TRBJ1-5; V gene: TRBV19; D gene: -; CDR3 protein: CASSTTGYSNQPQHF; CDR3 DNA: TGTGCCAGTAGTACGACGGGATATAGCAATCAGCCCCAGCATTTT
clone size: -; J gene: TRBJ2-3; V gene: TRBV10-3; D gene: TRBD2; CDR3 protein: CAISTTSGATDTQYF; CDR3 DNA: TGTGCCATCAGTACGACTAGCGGGGCCACAGATACGCAGTATTTT
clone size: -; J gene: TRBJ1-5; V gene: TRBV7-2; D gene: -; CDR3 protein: CASSPRTDQPQHF; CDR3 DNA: TGTGCCAGCAGCCCGCGGACAGATCAGCCCCAGCATTTT
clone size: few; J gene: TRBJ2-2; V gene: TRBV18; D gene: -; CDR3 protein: CASSPRGSGELFF; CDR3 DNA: TGTGCCAGCTCACCAAGGGGCTCTGGGGAGCTGTTTTTT
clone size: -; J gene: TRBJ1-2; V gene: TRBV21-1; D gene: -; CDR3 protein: CASSLFSGYTF; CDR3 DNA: TGTGCCAGCTCCCTGTTTAGCGGCTACACCTTC
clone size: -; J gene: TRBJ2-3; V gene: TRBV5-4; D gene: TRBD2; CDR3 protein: CASRLGTSDTDTQYF; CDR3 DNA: TGTGCCAGCCGCTTAGGGACTAGCGACACAGATACGCAGTATTTT
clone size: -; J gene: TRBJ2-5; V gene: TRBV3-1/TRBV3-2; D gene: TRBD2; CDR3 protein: CASSLRTSGGRETQYF; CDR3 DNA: TGTGCCAGCAGCCTGAGGACTAGCGGGGGCAGGGAGACCCAGTACTTC
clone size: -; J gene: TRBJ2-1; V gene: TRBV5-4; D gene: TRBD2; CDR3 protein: CASSLGLAGGNNEQFF; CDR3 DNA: TGTGCCAGCAGCTTGGGACTAGCGGGGGGGAACAATGAGCAGTTCTTC
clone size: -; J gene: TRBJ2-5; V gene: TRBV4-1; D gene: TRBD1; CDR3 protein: CASSRRTGEGETQYF; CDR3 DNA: TGCGCCAGCAGCCGTCGAACAGGGGAAGGGGAGACCCAGTACTTC
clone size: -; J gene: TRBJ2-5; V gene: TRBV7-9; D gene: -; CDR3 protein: CASSLVLAQETQYF; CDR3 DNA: TGTGCCAGCAGCTTAGTTTTAGCACAAGAGACCCAGTACTTC
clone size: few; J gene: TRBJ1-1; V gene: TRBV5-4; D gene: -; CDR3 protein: CASSLPFAATEAFF; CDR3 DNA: TGTGCCAGCAGCTTGCCATTTGCGGCCACTGAAGCTTTCTTT
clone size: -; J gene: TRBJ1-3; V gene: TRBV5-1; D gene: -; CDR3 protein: CASSLEDRGSGNTIYF; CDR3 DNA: TGCGCCAGCAGCTTGGAAGATAGGGGCTCTGGAAACACCATATATTTT
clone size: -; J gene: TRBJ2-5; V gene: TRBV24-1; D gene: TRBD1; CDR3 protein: CATSGFTGTVDQETQYF; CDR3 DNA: TGTGCCACCAGTGGCTTTACCGGGACAGTCGACCAAGAGACCCAGTACTTC
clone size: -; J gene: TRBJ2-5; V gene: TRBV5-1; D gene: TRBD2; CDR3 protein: CASSTLAGERETQYF; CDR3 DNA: TGCGCCAGCAGCACACTAGCGGGGGAGAGGGAGACCCAGTACTTC
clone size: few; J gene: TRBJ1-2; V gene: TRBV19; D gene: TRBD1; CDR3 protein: CASSPDRGGYGYTF; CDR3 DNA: TGTGCCAGTAGTCCGGACAGGGGTGGCTATGGCTACACCTTC
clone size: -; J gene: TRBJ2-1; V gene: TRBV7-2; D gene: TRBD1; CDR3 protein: CASSTRQGDYNEQFF; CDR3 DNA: TGTGCCAGCAGCACCCGACAGGGTGACTACAATGAGCAGTTCTTC